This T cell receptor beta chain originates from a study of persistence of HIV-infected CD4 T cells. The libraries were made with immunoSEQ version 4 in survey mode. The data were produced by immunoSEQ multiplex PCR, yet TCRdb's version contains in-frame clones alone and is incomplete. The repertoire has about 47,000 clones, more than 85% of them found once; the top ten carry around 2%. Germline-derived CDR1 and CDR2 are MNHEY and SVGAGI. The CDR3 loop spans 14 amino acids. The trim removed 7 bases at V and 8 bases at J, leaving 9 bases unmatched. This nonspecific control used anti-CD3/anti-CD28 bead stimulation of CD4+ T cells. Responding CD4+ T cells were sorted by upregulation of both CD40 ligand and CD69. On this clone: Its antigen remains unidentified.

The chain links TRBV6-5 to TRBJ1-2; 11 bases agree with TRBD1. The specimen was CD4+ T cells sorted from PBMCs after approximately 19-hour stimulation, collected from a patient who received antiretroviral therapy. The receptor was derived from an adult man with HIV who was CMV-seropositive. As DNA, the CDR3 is TGTGCCAGCATCCCGGACAGGGGGCGACAAGGCTACACCTTC. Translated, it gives CASIPDRGRQGYTF.